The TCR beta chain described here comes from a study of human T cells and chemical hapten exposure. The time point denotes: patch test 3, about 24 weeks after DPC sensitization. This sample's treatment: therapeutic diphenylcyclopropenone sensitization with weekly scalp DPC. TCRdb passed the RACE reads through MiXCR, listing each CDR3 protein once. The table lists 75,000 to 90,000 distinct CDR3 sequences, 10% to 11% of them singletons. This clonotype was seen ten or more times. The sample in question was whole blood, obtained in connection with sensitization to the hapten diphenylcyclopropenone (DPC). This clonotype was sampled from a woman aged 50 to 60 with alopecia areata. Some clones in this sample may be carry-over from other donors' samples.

This chain's CDR3 is CASSRDSHSYEQYF. The CDR3 nucleotides read TGTGCCAGCAGCCGGGACTCCCACTCCTACGAGCAGTACTTC. The chain employs TRBV5-4 and TRBJ2-7; a weak D match, TRBD2 (6 bases). The ends were cut back, 4 bases at V and 0 bases at J, with 11 bases in the middle. CDR1 is SGHNT and CDR2 is YYREEE in the germline V gene (reference sequence). This CDR3 has 14 residues.